Shown below are 13 T cell receptor beta chains from a single sample sequenced in a study of blood T cells in healthy people across ages. Through a sample-barcoded 5' primer and a J-beta primer mix, a second PCR was run for about 6 to 12 cycles. MiXCR was run by TCRdb on the 5' RACE reads, yielding one entry per CDR3 protein. The sample contains over 600,000 distinct CDR3 sequences, 20% to 25% of which appear only once. The sample taken for sequencing was blood. The source is a man in his 70s in good health.

V usage is TRBV7-9 and J usage is TRBJ1-1; D may be TRBD1 (6 bases). V was shortened by 7 bases and J by 2 bases, with 14 bases between the two germline ends. In germline, CDR1 is SEHNR, CDR2 FQNEAQ (reference sequence). The CDR3 runs to 14 residues. For the CDR3, the DNA is TGTGCCAGCAACCCGGGACACTTAAACACTGAAGCTTTCTTT. Its protein is CASNPGHLNTEAFF. Looking up the rest from reference TRBV7-9 and TRBJ1-1 gives the full variable domain: DTGVSQNPRHKITKRGQNVTFRCDPISEHNRLYWYRQTLGQGPEFLTYFQNEAQLEKSRLLSDRFSAERPKGSFSTLEIQRTEQGDSAMYLCASNPGHLNTEAFFGQGTRLTVV.

V and J are TRBV3-1 and TRBJ2-1; TRBD1 matches at 8 bases. The germline V gene has CDR1 LGHDT and CDR2 YNNKEL (reference sequence). The CDR3 has 15 residues. Unmatched junction bases numbered 4, after V lost 1 base and J lost 5 bases. In nucleotides, the CDR3 is TGTGCCAGCAGCCAAGGGACAGGGAAACACAATGAGCAGTTCTTC. Encoded protein: CASSQGTGKHNEQFF.

The genes are TRBV7-3 and TRBJ2-1; 7 bases agree with TRBD2. Unmatched junction bases numbered 9, after V lost 6 bases and J lost 4 bases. In germline, CDR1 is SGHTA, CDR2 FQGTGA. The CDR3 sequence is 15 residues long. CDR3 bases: TGTGCCAGCAGGGAACCGGGACTACGTTACAATGAGCAGTTCTTC. It codes for CASREPGLRYNEQFF. Based on the CDR3 plus reference TRBV7-3 and TRBJ2-1, the full variable domain is GAGVSQTPSNKVTEKGKYVELRCDPISGHTALYWYRQSLGQGPEFLIYFQGTGAADDSGLPNDRFFAVRPEGSVSTLKIQRTERGDSAVYLCASREPGLRYNEQFFGPGTRLTVL.

The chain couples TRBV29-1 to TRBJ2-4; D is undetermined. V was clipped by 5 bases and J by 1 base, with 12 bases between them. The CDR3 has 14 amino acids. CDR1 SQVTM and CDR2 ANQGSEA come from the germline V gene. CDR3 loop: CSVSDGSAKNIQYF. CDR3 sequence (DNA): TGCAGCGTTTCTGACGGGTCGGCCAAAAACATTCAGTACTTC.

Concerning this clonotype: A read error may produce the germline difference seen at one junction end. The chain uses TRBV20-1 and TRBJ2-5, with 11 nucleotides matching TRBD2. Looked up from germline, CDR1 is DFQATT and CDR2 is SNEGSKA (reference sequence). The CDR3 runs to 15 residues. This CDR3 is CSARDALAGVVEQSF. Written as DNA, the CDR3 is TGCAGTGCTAGAGATGCACTAGCGGGAGTAGTTGAGCAGTCCTTC.

In regard to this clonotype: Its ends do not fully match the called genes, so a read error is possible. The rearrangement links TRBV4-2 to TRBJ1-4; 10 bases fit TRBD1. Germline V lookup: CDR1 LGHNA, CDR2 YNFKEQ. CDR3 length: 16 residues. The CDR3 region is CASSQRTGGANENLFF. DNA for the CDR3: TGTGCCAGCAGCCAGCGGACAGGGGGGGCTAATGAAAACCTGTTTTTT.

The CDR3 region is CASSGGNYLYNEQFF. The CDR3, as DNA: TGTGCCAGCAGCGGTGGGAATTACCTTTACAATGAGCAGTTCTTC. This rearrangement joins TRBV9 to TRBJ2-1; D not resolved. The CDR3 runs to 15 residues. Trimming took 3 bases from V and 4 from J, leaving 14 bases between them. Germline V CDR1 and CDR2: SGDLS, YYNGEE.

This clonotype appeared a few times. V is TRBV6-1 and J is TRBJ1-3, with D unresolved. Germline V gene sequence: CDR1 MNHNS, CDR2 SASEGT. CDR3 length equals 16 residues. The V gene lost 2 bases and the J gene lost 2 bases, with 13 bases spanning the gap. CDR3 in amino acids: CASSERAPQTGNTIYF. The CDR3 DNA follows: TGTGCCAGCAGTGAAAGGGCTCCACAGACTGGAAACACCATATATTTT.

This clonotype was found a few times. The chain has TRBV9 and TRBJ2-2; the D gene is possibly TRBD2 (5 bases). With 0 bases removed from V and 4 bases from J, the gap between germline ends came to 13 bases. This CDR3 contains 16 residues. Per the germline V gene, CDR1 is SGDLS and CDR2 is YYNGEE. The CDR3: CASSVAAGAVTGELFF. CDR3 DNA sequence: TGTGCCAGCAGCGTAGCTGCAGGAGCGGTCACCGGGGAGCTGTTTTTT.

This clonotype was counted at least ten times. The gene calls are TRBV20-1 and TRBJ1-1, with D hard to call. In germline, CDR1 is DFQATT, CDR2 SNEGSKA (reference sequence). The CDR3 loop spans 12 amino acids. The germline V and J ends were trimmed by 1 base and 6 bases, with 9 bases remaining between them. The CDR3 loop is CSARGYGPEAFF. In nucleotides, the CDR3 is TGCAGTGCTAGAGGGTATGGCCCTGAAGCTTTCTTT.

This clonotype was observed a handful of times. This chain joins TRBV9 and TRBJ1-2; no clear D. Between the trimmed V and J ends, which lost 0 bases and 5 bases, there was a span of 5 bases. CDR1 is SGDLS, CDR2 YYNGEE, per germline. CDR3 length: 12 residues. This CDR3 is CASSVEGYGYTF. CDR3 nucleotide sequence: TGTGCCAGCAGCGTAGAGGGTTATGGCTACACCTTC.

This clonotype was counted a few times. This sequence joins TRBV9 and TRBJ2-3, with D unresolved. There are 14 residues in the CDR3. In germline, CDR1 is SGDLS, CDR2 YYNGEE. V lost 1 base to trimming and J lost 2 bases, with 8 bases between them. The CDR3: CASSVHNPTDTQYF. Written as DNA, the CDR3 is TGTGCCAGCAGCGTACACAATCCCACAGATACGCAGTATTTT.

This clonotype was detected only a few times. The chain is built from TRBV5-1 and TRBJ2-5, with TRBD2 matching over 7 bases. The V and J ends lost 7 bases and 3 bases, in that order; junction bases with no gene match: 12. CDR3 length: 15 residues. Germline CDR1 SGHRS, CDR2 YFSETQ. In nucleotides, the CDR3 is TGCGCCAGCGTCGGACTGGCGGGAGTTAAAGAGACCCAGTACTTC. This sequence encodes CASVGLAGVKETQYF.